What follows are 22 T cell receptor beta chains derived from one specimen sequenced in a study of cytomegalovirus exposure and HLA in healthy donors. Clones were sequenced by immunoSEQ multiplex PCR, and TCRdb holds only the in-frame ones, with some missing. This repertoire shows about 110,000 clones, 88% found once; its top ten account for 1.8%. The sequenced sample consisted of PBMCs. The receptors were gathered from a woman between 18 and 29 years old in good health and CMV-seropositive.

The chain couples TRBV9 to TRBJ2-1; D might be TRBD1 (5 bases). The CDR3 is 16 residues long. With 2 bases removed from V and 4 bases from J, the gap between germline ends came to 16 bases. Per the germline V gene, CDR1 is SGDLS and CDR2 is YYNGEE. The CDR3 nucleotides are TGTGCCAGCAGCGTTGGTGGACACGAATATTACAATGAGCAGTTCTTC. As protein: CASSVGGHEYYNEQFF.

The rearrangement links TRBV5-6 to TRBJ1-6, with 10 bases fitting TRBD1. Unmatched junction bases numbered 8, after V lost 3 bases and J lost 11 bases. CDR1 and CDR2 from the germline V gene are SGHDT and YYEEEE. This CDR3 is 15 amino acids long. The CDR3 DNA reads TGTGCCAGCAGCTGGGGTGGGACAGGGGCAACACCCCTCCACTTT. The encoded protein is CASSWGGTGATPLHF.

The chain combines TRBV7-9 with TRBJ2-7, with TRBD2 matching 8 bases. This CDR3 has 13 residues. Germline assignment: CDR1 SEHNR and CDR2 FQNEAQ (reference sequence). Germline trimming cut 5 bases from V and 9 bases from J; bases unmatched to any gene: 9. The DNA of the CDR3 is TGTGCCAGCAGCCGGACGGGGGGGCCGCCGCAGTACGTC. This sequence encodes CASSRTGGPPQYV.

This chain links TRBV4-3 with TRBJ1-1, with D possibly being TRBD1 (6 bases). The V gene lost 7 bases and the J gene lost 1 base, with 10 bases spanning the gap. Germline V gene data show CDR1 as LGHNA and CDR2 as YSLEER. The length of the CDR3 is 13 residues. This CDR3 is CASTRQENTEAFF. CDR3 nucleotide sequence: TGCGCCAGCACGCGACAGGAGAACACTGAAGCTTTCTTT.

This chain connects TRBV7-9 to TRBJ2-5, with 13 bases aligning to TRBD2. J lost 5 bases, V lost 5 bases, and 8 bases had no gene match. Germline CDR1 SEHNR, CDR2 FQNEAQ (reference sequence). This CDR3 region has 16 residues. The CDR3 reads CASSLTSGGASETQYF. CDR3 nucleotide sequence: TGTGCCAGCAGCCTCACTAGCGGGGGGGCCTCGGAGACCCAGTACTTC.

This sequence joins TRBV9 and TRBJ2-2, with D uncertain. The CDR3 is 15 residues long. Trimming removed 2 bases at V and 0 bases at J, with 8 bases between. CDR1 is SGDLS and CDR2 is YYNGEE in the germline V gene. The CDR3 spells CASSVGSSNTGELFF. CDR3 bases: TGTGCCAGCAGCGTTGGTAGCTCGAACACCGGGGAGCTGTTTTTT.

The V call is TRBV18, the J call TRBJ2-3, with a tentative D call TRBD1 (5 bases). Trimming removed 3 bases from V and 1 base from J, with 5 bases in between. There are 13 residues in the CDR3. The germline gives CDR1 KGHSH, CDR2 LQKENI. The CDR3 DNA reads TGTGCCAGCTCACCGGGGCGCACAGATACGCAGTATTTT. Residues: CASSPGRTDTQYF.

V usage is TRBV6-4 and J usage is TRBJ2-1, with 7 bases fitting TRBD1. Germline trimming cut 8 bases from V and 2 bases from J; bases unmatched to any gene: 15. The CDR3 covers 17 residues. In germline, CDR1 is MRHNA, CDR2 SNTAGT. CDR3 in amino acids: CASSRESSGTAYNEQFF. Written as DNA, the CDR3 is TGTGCCAGCTCTCGCGAGTCTTCCGGGACAGCCTACAATGAGCAGTTCTTC.

The chain joins TRBV11-2 to TRBJ1-1, with D perhaps matching TRBD1 (6 bases). CDR3 length: 13 residues. Trimming removed 4 bases from V and 4 bases from J, with 10 bases in between. The V gene's germline CDR1 is SGHAT and CDR2 FQNNGV. Written as DNA, the CDR3 is TGTGCCAGCAGCTCCCAGGGGTTCACTGAAGCTTTCTTT. It yields the protein CASSSQGFTEAFF.

The chain recombines TRBV6-1 with TRBJ1-2, with TRBD1 identical over 7 bases. V lost 4 bases to trimming and J lost 5 bases; unmatched junction nucleotides: 7. From germline, CDR1 is MNHNS and CDR2 SASEGT. The CDR3 is 14 amino acids. The CDR3 is CASSGTGESYGYTF. In DNA form, the CDR3 reads TGTGCCAGCAGTGGAACAGGGGAGTCGTATGGCTACACCTTC.

The V gene is TRBV28, the J gene TRBJ1-1, with D tentatively TRBD1 (5 bases). Per germline, CDR1 MDHEN and CDR2 SYDVKM. V lost 5 bases, J lost 9 bases, and 13 bases lay in between. The CDR3 runs 12 residues. The DNA of the CDR3 is TGTGCCAGCAGTCTCCAAGAGGACAAAGCTTTCTTT. It specifies CASSLQEDKAFF.

The chain combines TRBV7-9 with TRBJ2-7; D is uncertain. Germline V gene sequence: CDR1 SEHNR, CDR2 FQNEAQ (reference sequence). The CDR3 extends over 12 amino acids. V was trimmed by 5 bases and J by 4 bases, leaving 9 bases between them. The CDR3 protein is CASSHTNYEQYF. For the CDR3, the DNA is TGTGCCAGCAGCCATACTAATTACGAGCAGTACTTC.

The chain joins TRBV6-1 to TRBJ2-2, with D possibly matching TRBD1 (6 bases). The germline V gene has CDR1 MNHNS and CDR2 SASEGT. The ends were cut back, 5 bases at V and 7 bases at J, with 8 bases in the middle. This CDR3 contains 12 residues. The CDR3 DNA sequence: TGTGCCAGCAGTTTACAGGGCGGGGAGCTGTTTTTT. Amino acids: CASSLQGGELFF.

The rearrangement links TRBV9 to TRBJ1-2; possible D gene TRBD1, 5 bases. The CDR3 loop spans 14 amino acids. V was trimmed by 4 bases and J by 3 bases, leaving 13 bases between them. Germline CDR1 and CDR2: SGDLS and YYNGEE. CDR3 nucleotide sequence: TGTGCCAGCAGCCCCCTGGGGGGAGACTATGGCTACACCTTC. Translating it yields CASSPLGGDYGYTF.

In its sample, this clone was seen a few times. Other nucleotide sequences from this sample produce the same CDR3. The CDR3 DNA reads TGTGCCAGCTCACCCCCCCTGACAGGGATGAACACTGAAGCTTTCTTT. It encodes CASSPPLTGMNTEAFF. V is TRBV18 and J is TRBJ1-1; TRBD1 matches at 7 bases. Germline V CDR1 and CDR2: KGHSH, LQKENI. Trimming at V came to 3 bases and at J to 0 bases, leaving 7 bases not matched to a gene. This CDR3 comprises 16 residues.

The chain recombines TRBV7-9 with TRBJ1-1; 11 bases are shared with TRBD1. The CDR3 spans 12 residues. The germline CDR1 and CDR2 sequences are SEHNR and FQNEAQ (reference sequence). J was trimmed by 3 bases and V by 11 bases; bases with no gene match: 2. This chain's CDR3 is CAGQGADTEAFF. The DNA of the CDR3 is TGTGCCGGACAGGGGGCGGACACTGAAGCTTTCTTT.

The rearrangement links TRBV6-5 to TRBJ2-7, with TRBD1 matching over 12 bases. With V trimmed by 2 bases and J by 6 bases, 5 bases remained unmatched. The CDR3 length is 15 residues. Germline CDR1 MNHEY, CDR2 SVGAGI. The CDR3 loop reads CASSYAGQGASEQYF. The CDR3 DNA reads TGTGCCAGCAGTTACGCGGGACAGGGGGCGAGCGAGCAGTACTTC.

The V gene is TRBV27, the J gene TRBJ2-1; 8 bases agree with TRBD1. V lost 5 bases, J lost 4 bases, and 7 bases stayed unmatched. Germline V lookup: CDR1 MNHEY, CDR2 SMNVEV (reference sequence). The CDR3 has 15 residues. The CDR3 spells CASSQPGQAYNEQFF. In DNA form, the CDR3 reads TGTGCCAGCAGTCAACCGGGACAGGCTTACAATGAGCAGTTCTTC.

This clone appeared once. This chain uses TRBV4-1 with TRBJ2-1, with D maybe TRBD2 (7 bases). Between the trimmed V and J ends, which lost 4 bases and 6 bases, there was a span of 13 bases. The CDR3 is 14 amino acids. Germline CDR1 is MGHRA and CDR2 is YSYEKL. Here the CDR3 reads CASSPRGGVNEQFF. In DNA form, the CDR3 reads TGCGCCAGCAGCCCCCGAGGGGGGGTCAATGAGCAGTTCTTC.

This clone was detected only a few times. The chain links TRBV6-1 to TRBJ2-7, with D perhaps matching TRBD1 (7 bases). Trimming took 5 bases from V and 1 from J, leaving 12 bases between them. Germline V lookup: CDR1 MNHNS, CDR2 SASEGT. The CDR3 extends over 14 amino acids. The DNA for the CDR3 is TGTGCCAGCAGTATGACAGGGACTTCCTACGAGCAGTACTTC. Protein sequence: CASSMTGTSYEQYF.

The chain carries TRBV10-3 and TRBJ1-5; D ambiguous. CDR1 and CDR2 (germline): ENHRY, SYGVKD. Trimming shortened V by 2 bases and J by 0 bases, and 8 bases separated the two germline ends. This CDR3 is built from 15 residues. CDR3 DNA sequence: TGTGCCATCAGTGAGCGGGGTAATAGCAATCAGCCCCAGCATTTT. Protein: CAISERGNSNQPQHF.

V usage is TRBV7-2 and J usage is TRBJ1-2, with D tentatively TRBD1 (5 bases). In germline, CDR1 is SGHTA, CDR2 FQGNSA. The length of the CDR3 is 13 residues. V was shortened by 4 bases and J by 8 bases, with 14 bases between the two germline ends. This CDR3 reads CASSSSGTRGYTF. The CDR3 nucleotides are TGTGCCAGCAGCTCATCCGGGACTCGGGGCTACACCTTC.